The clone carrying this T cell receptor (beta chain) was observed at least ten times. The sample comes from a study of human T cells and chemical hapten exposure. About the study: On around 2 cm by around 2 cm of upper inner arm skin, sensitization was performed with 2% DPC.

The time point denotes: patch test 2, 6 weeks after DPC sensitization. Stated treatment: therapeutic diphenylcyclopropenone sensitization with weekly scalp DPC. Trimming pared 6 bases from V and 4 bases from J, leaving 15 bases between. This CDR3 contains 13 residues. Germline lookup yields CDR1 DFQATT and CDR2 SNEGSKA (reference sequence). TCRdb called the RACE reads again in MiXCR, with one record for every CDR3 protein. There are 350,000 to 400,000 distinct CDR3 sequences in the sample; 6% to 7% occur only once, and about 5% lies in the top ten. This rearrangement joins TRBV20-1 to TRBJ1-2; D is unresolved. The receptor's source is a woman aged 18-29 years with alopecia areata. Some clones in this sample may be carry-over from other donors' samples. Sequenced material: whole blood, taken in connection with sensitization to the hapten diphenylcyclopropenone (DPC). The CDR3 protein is CSADPDGTYGYTF. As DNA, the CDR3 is TGCAGTGCCGACCCGGACGGAACCTATGGCTACACCTTC.